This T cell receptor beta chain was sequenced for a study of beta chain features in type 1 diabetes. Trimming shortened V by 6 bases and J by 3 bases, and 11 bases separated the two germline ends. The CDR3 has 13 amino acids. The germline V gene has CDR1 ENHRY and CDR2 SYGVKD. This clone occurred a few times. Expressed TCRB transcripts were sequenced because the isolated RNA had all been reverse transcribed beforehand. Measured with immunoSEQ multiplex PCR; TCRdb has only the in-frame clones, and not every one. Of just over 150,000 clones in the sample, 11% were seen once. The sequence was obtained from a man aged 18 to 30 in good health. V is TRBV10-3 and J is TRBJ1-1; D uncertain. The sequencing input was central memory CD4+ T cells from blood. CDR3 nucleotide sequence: TGTGCCATCAGCGCCGAATCGCACACTGAAGCTTTCTTT. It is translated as CAISAESHTEAFF.